The TCR beta chain described here comes from a study of lymphopenia after photon versus proton radiotherapy (dated by TCRdb to the late 2010s). Concerning the study at large: The study compared the immunological effects of photon versus proton radiation therapy in patients with gastrointestinal tumors who developed high-grade lymphopenia. A cohort of about 22 patients with gastrointestinal tumors who received either photon or proton therapy and subsequently developed lymphopenia was included. The study aimed to characterize how the two radiation modalities differ in their impact on the immune system.

The junction carries 13 bases between V and J, which are trimmed by 6 bases and 0 bases respectively. From cysteine to phenylalanine, the CDR3 is 15 amino acids long. The kept DNA is CDR3 alone, 45 bases in frame from the first base. Sequences ENHRY (CDR1) and SYGVKD (CDR2) are obtained from the germline V gene. General study outcomes and caveats: After the lymphocyte count nadir, oligoclonal expansion, especially of CD8+ Temra cells, was observed in photon-treated repertoires, and the drop in diversity was driven by this expansion. Across the cohort, a larger post-nadir drop in TCR diversity was inversely correlated with overall survival time among patients who died. During treatment, patients who received photon therapy lost naive T cells and TCR diversity and gained effector/memory populations, whereas patients who received proton therapy remained relatively stable. The survival association was assessed only in patients who died, and the authors presented better survival with proton therapy as a possibility rather than a demonstrated result.

Only one count was recorded for this clone. This receptor's antigen is unknown. No base-level quality is on record; no much larger clone is a single base apart. The library was built by means of the immunoSEQ multiplex PCR assay. Alongside multiparametric flow cytometry, deep sequencing of rearranged TCR beta loci was used to profile the T cell repertoires. TCRdb limited this immuneACCESS table to in-frame rearrangements with V and J called. A share of clones is missing; checked studies link under half to unresolved V genes, and the rest is unexplained. The sample contains tens of thousands of clones, about four fifths of them found a single time. Roughly a quarter of the sample rests with the top ten.

The clonotype originates from a woman aged 65 to 85 with pancreatic cancer. This chain joins TRBV10-3 to TRBJ2-3; TRBD2 could be the D gene, as 5 bases match. The sample consisted of peripheral blood, taken from a patient treated with proton-based radiotherapy. The CDR3 region reads CAISSKRPSTDTQYF. In nucleotide form, the sequence is TGTGCCATCAGCAGCAAGCGGCCTAGCACAGATACGCAGTATTTT.